Listed here are 2 T cell receptor beta chains from one sample, sequenced in a study of CD8 T cells in Susac syndrome. An input of roughly 0.5 to 1 ug of RNA was subjected to reverse transcription using random hexamers. Each CDR3 protein is one row after TCRdb ran MiXCR on the immunoSEQ multiplex PCR reads. Here the sample spans 100,000 to 150,000 distinct CDR3 sequences, nearly 95% being singletons. The material sequenced was CD4+ T cells from PBMCs. The receptors derive from a human donor in good health.

The gene calls are TRBV5-1 and TRBJ2-7; D remains ambiguous. Trimming cost V 6 bases and J 9 bases, with 19 bases left between them. This CDR3 comprises 13 residues. The V gene's germline CDR1 is SGHRS and CDR2 YFSETQ. CDR3 in DNA: TGCGCCAGCAAGGTGGATCTCATTGAAAGGCAGTACTTC. Translating gives CASKVDLIERQYF.

The chain employs TRBV6-4 and TRBJ1-2; tentative D call: TRBD1 (5 bases). Trimming stripped 8 bases from V and 4 bases from J, with 26 bases between. There are 17 residues in the CDR3. The V gene's germline CDR1 is MRHNA and CDR2 SNTAGT. Written as DNA, the CDR3 is TGTGCCAGCCAACCGACGTCGTTCTCAGGGAGCCCCTATGGCTACACCTTC. It yields the protein CASQPTSFSGSPYGYTF.